This TCR beta chain came from a study of T cells in Graves' hyperthyroidism and ophthalmopathy (dated by TCRdb to between 2018 and 2021). As for the study more broadly: TCR V-J signatures able to tell the groups apart were searched for in a discovery cohort of approximately 95 patients, of whom over 40 had Graves' ophthalmopathy and under 65 had stable Graves' hyperthyroidism. In several Graves' hyperthyroidism patients, the study also compared T-cell repertoires from thyroid tissue with T-cell repertoires from blood. TCR Vbeta CDR3 sequencing of 135 peripheral blood samples (over 40 ophthalmopathy, 70 to 85 hyperthyroidism and some 17 progressor patients) is reported in the paper. Whether ophthalmopathy could be predicted prospectively was tested in an independent validation cohort made up of 18 hyperthyroidism patients plus 17 patients who later progressed to ophthalmopathy. After blood sampling, hyperthyroidism patients were treated with methimazole at a starting dose of 30 mg daily, and ophthalmopathy patients were treated with high-dose intravenous methylprednisolone. The 75 to 100 discovery patients were divided at random into training and test sets in a 7:3 ratio. Here is what the overall study found, with its caveats: Ophthalmopathy was separated from stable hyperthyroidism by a 13 V-J signature model, with around 88% sensitivity and roughly 81% specificity obtained in cross-validation and 80%/75% obtained in testing. Sample size was not statistically predetermined, and investigators were not blinded to group allocation. During validation, the model predicted progression to ophthalmopathy a median of around 6 months ahead of onset, with 60% to 71% sensitivity and 72% to 80% specificity. Most expanded thyroid clonotypes (frequency above 0.001) were also found in blood, which suggests that blood repertoires may mirror thyroid immune responses.

Notes on this clonotype: No cognate antigen has been identified for it. Per-base quality was not reported, and no clone a single base away is much larger than it.

The TCR beta CDR3 regions were amplified from the RNA transcripts. For the first round of RT-PCR on the TCR CDR3, the HTBI primer set was used together with the Qiagen OneStep RT-PCR kit. Libraries were constructed in a second round of multiplex PCR, after which size selection and purification were performed. The libraries were sequenced on an Illumina HiSeq2000 using paired-end 100 bp reads. From the authors' description of their analysis: SOAPnuke was used to process the raw data, throwing out any read that contained adapters or uncalled bases, had a mean Phred below 15, or lacked an exact constant-primer or identifier match. COPE v1.2.5 was used to merge the high-quality paired reads, and each unique nucleotide sequence was defined as a clonotype. Clonotypes were aligned to IMGT TRBV, TRBD and TRBJ reference segments using MiTCR v1.1. Analysis was restricted to V-J combinations with a frequency above 0.0001, which covered just over 98% of repertoires. The TCS score was defined as F50 (clonal expansion) divided by E x V (chaos), with BLOSUM62-based TCRdist calculated between CDR3 peptides within each V-J. Welch's t-statistics and random forest reduced fewer than 550 V-J features to some 14, which were used in a naive Bayes classifier (R e1071). Thyroid-blood repertoire similarity was quantified with the Morisita-Horn index. TCRdb ran its own pipeline on the public reads, namely fastp trimming at Q25 and MiXCR clone calling, and kept in-frame beta chains. Each entry merges the rows of one CDR3 protein and shows their most common DNA and genes. These V and J calls rely on TCRdb rather than the paper's analysis. This sample comprises hundreds of thousands of distinct CDR3 sequences, less than 45% of them detected only once. More than 7% of the sample rests with the top ten.

Any patient with an uncontrolled infection, another autoimmune disease, pregnancy or lactation was excluded. Diagnoses relied on clinical symptoms, serum thyroxine and TRAb, thyroid ultrasound and orbital computed tomography. Total RNA was extracted using Trizol reagent, and RNA quality was assessed on an Agilent 2100 Bioanalyzer. The cysteine opens and the phenylalanine closes a CDR3 of 11 amino acids. This entry keeps only the CDR3 DNA: 33 bases, framed from base 1. Taken from the germline V gene (reference sequence), the CDR1 and CDR2 loops are DFQATT and SNEGSKA. V drops 8 bases and J drops 3 bases, leaving 10 bases in between.

Sequenced sample: peripheral blood or thyroid tissue (not recorded which). The TCR originated in an adult man with Graves' disease, either hyperthyroidism or ophthalmopathy (not recorded which). The receptor chain draws on TRBV20-1 and TRBJ1-1, with the D gene too uncertain to name. In nucleotides, the sequence is TGCAGTAGGGAAAGGGACACTGAAGCTTTCTTT. Translated, this is CSRERDTEAFF.